Shown below are 22 T cell receptor beta chains from a single sample sequenced in a study of cytomegalovirus exposure and HLA in healthy donors. PCR employed 60 Vbeta and 13 Jbeta primers. Produced via immunoSEQ multiplex PCR; TCRdb's table is partial and in-frame only. The repertoire holds some 130,000 clones, 65% to 80% seen once, with roughly 3% in the top ten. What was sequenced was PBMCs. These receptors were collected from a man in his forties in good health and CMV-seronegative.

This clone was recorded once. The rearrangement links TRBV30 to TRBJ2-2; D is uncertain. Germline V gene lookup returns CDR1 GTSNPN and CDR2 SVGIG (reference sequence). CDR3 length: 15 amino acids. V dropped 3 bases and J dropped 0 bases, with 11 bases sitting between them. CDR3: CAWRTSGANTGELFF. The CDR3 bases are TGTGCCTGGAGGACCTCCGGAGCGAACACCGGGGAGCTGTTTTTT.

The rearrangement joins TRBV14 to TRBJ2-7; weak D call: TRBD1 (5 bases). Germline values: CDR1 SGHDN, CDR2 FVKESK. The V gene lost 1 base and the J gene lost 5 bases, with 18 bases spanning the gap. The CDR3 has 16 amino acids. CDR3 bases: TGTGCCAGCAGCCAAGGAACCTACACCACAGGCCACGAGCAGTACTTC. Encoded protein: CASSQGTYTTGHEQYF.

This chain links TRBV30 with TRBJ1-2; D possibly corresponds to TRBD1 (5 bases). The V and J ends lost 8 bases and 4 bases respectively, with 14 bases between them. The CDR3 sequence is 12 residues long. CDR1 GTSNPN and CDR2 SVGIG come from the germline V gene (reference sequence). In DNA form, the CDR3 reads TGTGCCGGAAGGGGTTTAGGCTATGGCTACACCTTC. Its translation: CAGRGLGYGYTF.

The chain has TRBV19 and TRBJ1-5, with 9 bases fitting TRBD1. CDR1 and CDR2 (germline): LNHDA, SQIVND (reference sequence). J gave up 4 bases and V 8 bases, and 3 bases lay outside the gene matches. This CDR3 comprises 13 residues. The CDR3 coding sequence is TGTGCCAGTTCGACAGGGGGGAATCAGCCCCAGCATTTT. Translated: CASSTGGNQPQHF.

The V gene is TRBV7-9, the J gene TRBJ2-5; TRBD1 might be the D (5 bases). CDR1 is SEHNR, CDR2 FQNEAQ, per germline (reference sequence). V shed 5 bases and J shed 4 bases, with 11 bases lying between them. The CDR3 is made up of 13 amino acids. CDR3 in DNA: TGTGCCAGCAGCAGGGGCGTACGAGAGACCCAGTACTTC. This sequence encodes CASSRGVRETQYF.

The chain is built from TRBV5-6 and TRBJ2-5, with TRBD1 matching 9 bases. This CDR3 spans 16 amino acids. The V gene end was trimmed by 1 base and the J gene end by 5 bases; junction bases not matched to a gene: 9. Looked up from germline, CDR1 is SGHDT and CDR2 is YYEEEE. The CDR3 DNA is TGTGCCAGCAGCTTGAGTGGAACAGGGGGCCTGGAGACCCAGTACTTC. Translating it yields CASSLSGTGGLETQYF.

The chain combines TRBV5-1 with TRBJ2-3; 9 bases are a match to TRBD1. Germline V gives CDR1 SGHRS, CDR2 YFSETQ. This CDR3 spans 15 amino acids. V was clipped by 2 bases and J by 4 bases; unmatched bases: 5. The chain's CDR3 is CASSFGQGRADTQYF. CDR3 bases: TGCGCCAGCAGCTTCGGACAGGGGCGGGCAGATACGCAGTATTTT.

This chain connects TRBV5-6 to TRBJ1-1; D possibly corresponds to TRBD1 (5 bases). This CDR3 has 14 residues. Trimming pared 1 base from V and 1 base from J, leaving 8 bases between. In germline, CDR1 is SGHDT, CDR2 YYEEEE. This CDR3 is CASSLQGPNTEAFF. DNA for the CDR3: TGTGCCAGCAGCTTGCAGGGCCCGAACACTGAAGCTTTCTTT.

This chain connects TRBV18 to TRBJ1-1, with 7 nucleotides matching TRBD1. Looked up from germline, CDR1 is KGHSH and CDR2 is LQKENI. This CDR3 has 14 amino acids. The J segment lost 5 bases and the V segment lost 6 bases, leaving 9 bases of the junction unmatched. The CDR3 nucleotides read TGTGCCAGCTCCTTAACAGGGGTACGAACTGAAGCTTTCTTT. Amino acid sequence: CASSLTGVRTEAFF.

The CDR3 nucleotides are TGTGCCATCAGTGAGTCCGGACTAGCGGGGGGCTACGAGCAGTACTTC. Its protein product is CAISESGLAGGYEQYF. The chain joins TRBV10-3 to TRBJ2-7; 14 nucleotides match TRBD2. V was pared by 0 bases and J by 3 bases, with 1 base of the junction left unmatched. The CDR3 sequence is 16 residues long. Germline CDR1 ENHRY, CDR2 SYGVKD.

This clone was counted once. The chain is built from TRBV7-3 and TRBJ2-2; D perhaps matches TRBD2 (6 bases). V lost 3 bases and J 7 bases, leaving 12 bases between the germline ends. The CDR3 is made up of 14 amino acids. Germline V CDR1 and CDR2: SGHTA, FQGTGA. As DNA, the CDR3 is TGTGCCAGCAGCTTTAGGAGGGCGGGCGGGGAGCTGTTTTTT. It translates to CASSFRRAGGELFF. The variable domain in full, with the rest retrieved from reference TRBV7-3 and TRBJ2-2, is GAGVSQTPSNKVTEKGKYVELRCDPISGHTALYWYRQSLGQGPEFLIYFQGTGAADDSGLPNDRFFAVRPEGSVSTLKIQRTERGDSAVYLCASSFRRAGGELFFGEGSRLTVL.

The chain is built from TRBV10-1 and TRBJ1-2, with no clear D. The germline V and J ends were trimmed by 2 bases and 7 bases, with 11 bases remaining between them. Germline V gene sequence: CDR1 WNHNN, CDR2 SYGVQD (reference sequence). The CDR3 spans 13 residues. In DNA form, the CDR3 reads TGCGCCAGCAGTGAGGCGAGTGGTGGTGGCTACACCTTC. Translated: CASSEASGGGYTF.

The chain has TRBV30 and TRBJ1-4; D is possibly TRBD1 (6 bases). V shed 4 bases and J shed 10 bases, with 25 bases lying between them. The CDR3 runs to 16 residues. Germline lookup yields CDR1 GTSNPN and CDR2 SVGIG (reference sequence). CDR3 amino acids: CAWNLPGRGSPGKLFF. DNA for the CDR3: TGTGCCTGGAACCTACCGGGTAGGGGGAGTCCTGGAAAACTGTTTTTT.

The chain has TRBV21-1 and TRBJ2-2; the table's D call, TRBD2, has no DNA check behind it. TRBV21-1 is labeled a pseudogene. This CDR3 comprises 17 residues. As DNA, the CDR3 is TGTGCCAGCAGCAAAGCGGGGGGGAGGGCGAACACCGGGGAGCTGTTTTTT. It codes for CASSKAGGRANTGELFF.

The CDR3 nucleotides are TGTGCCAGCAGCCAAGAACAGCGGGAGGTGGAGACCCAGTACTTC. This translates into CASSQEQREVETQYF. The gene calls are TRBV4-2 and TRBJ2-5, with TRBD2 matching 9 bases. The CDR3 spans 15 residues. Germline-derived CDR1 and CDR2 are LGHNA and YNFKEQ. V lost 0 bases to trimming and J lost 5 bases; unmatched junction nucleotides: 4.

This clone was observed a handful of times. This chain links TRBV15 with TRBJ2-7, with 9 nucleotides matching TRBD1. This CDR3 spans 14 amino acids. Germline CDR1 LNHNV, CDR2 YYDKDF (reference sequence). Unmatched junction bases numbered 5, after V lost 3 bases and J lost 5 bases. The CDR3 region has the DNA TGTGCCACCAGCAGGGGACAGGGAACGGACGAGCAGTACTTC. Its protein product is CATSRGQGTDEQYF.

The CDR3 nucleotides read TGTGCCAGCAGCGCCTCGGGGGGGGCAGTTAACTATGGCTACACCTTC. Translated: CASSASGGAVNYGYTF. The chain recombines TRBV9 with TRBJ1-2; the D gene is possibly TRBD1 (6 bases). Germline values: CDR1 SGDLS, CDR2 YYNGEE. The V end was cut by 3 bases, the J end by 1 base, with 16 bases between. This CDR3 spans 16 amino acids. Full variable domain (remainder filled in from reference TRBV9 and TRBJ1-2): DSGVTQTPKHLITATGQRVTLRCSPRSGDLSVYWYQQSLDQGLQFLIQYYNGEERAKGNILERFSAQQFPDLHSELNLSSLELGDSALYFCASSASGGAVNYGYTFGSGTRLTVV.

This clone was detected many times. The chain joins TRBV19 to TRBJ2-2, with D unresolved. V lost 3 bases to trimming and J lost 3 bases, with 8 bases between them. This CDR3 contains 14 residues. Germline V lookup: CDR1 LNHDA, CDR2 SQIVND (reference sequence). CDR3: CASSISPDTGELFF. In DNA, the CDR3 is TGTGCCAGTAGTATCTCTCCGGACACCGGGGAGCTGTTTTTT. The full variable domain, in which reference TRBV19 and TRBJ2-2 provide the parts outside the CDR3, is DGGITQSPKYLFRKEGQNVTLSCEQNLNHDAMYWYRQDPGQGLRLIYYSQIVNDFQKGDIAEGYSVSREKKESFPLTVTSAQKNPTAFYLCASSISPDTGELFFGEGSRLTVL.

The chain uses TRBV7-2 and TRBJ1-2, with 8 nucleotides matching TRBD1. V lost 2 bases and J lost 1; bases outside the gene matches: 9. CDR1 is SGHTA, CDR2 FQGNSA, per germline. The CDR3 is 17 residues long. The CDR3 reads CASSLTAGGILNYGYTF. The CDR3 DNA is TGTGCCAGCAGCTTAACGGCAGGGGGCATACTTAACTATGGCTACACCTTC.

The V and J genes are TRBV7-2 and TRBJ2-7; perhaps TRBD2 as D (5 bases). Germline-derived CDR1 and CDR2 are SGHTA and FQGNSA. This CDR3 region has 17 residues. V lost 5 bases, J lost 0 bases, and 20 bases lay in between. The CDR3 nucleotides read TGTGCCAGCAGCCCCAGCGGTCGGCAGCTTAGCTCCTACGAGCAGTACTTC. Translated: CASSPSGRQLSSYEQYF. Based on the CDR3 plus reference TRBV7-2 and TRBJ2-7, the full variable domain is GAGVSQSPSNKVTEKGKDVELRCDPISGHTALYWYRQSLGQGLEFLIYFQGNSAPDKSGLPSDRFSAERTGGSVSTLTIQRTQQEDSAVYLCASSPSGRQLSSYEQYFGPGTRLTVT.

Regarding this clone: The DNA is left out, because the CDR3 cannot be placed on it with certainty; the CDR3 is given as TCRdb lists it. This sequence joins TRBV21-1 and TRBJ2-1; the DNA was not compared with TRBD2, the D call given in the table. TRBV21-1 is reported as a pseudogene. Counting both end residues, the CDR3 totals 14 amino acids. CDR3 loop: CASSLVAGGSEQFF.

The chain uses TRBV5-4 and TRBJ2-1; weak D call: TRBD2 (5 bases). Germline V gene sequence: CDR1 SGHNT, CDR2 YYREEE (reference sequence). The V and J ends lost 2 bases and 11 bases respectively, with 8 bases between them. The CDR3 is 11 amino acids. In DNA form, the CDR3 reads TGTGCCAGCAGCTTCGGGGTTAAGCAGTTCTTC. Translation gives CASSFGVKQFF.